The next 18 T cell receptor beta chains were all read from a single sample in a study of T cells after yellow fever vaccination. Each CDR3 protein gets one entry after TCRdb re-called the 5' RACE reads with MiXCR. This table holds about 240,000 distinct CDR3 sequences, approximately 3.8% found once. Specimen: PBMCs, collected 15 days after the yellow fever booster vaccination. These receptors all stem from a man between 18 and 29 years old who received the YFV17D yellow fever vaccine.

Many counts were recorded for this clonotype. V gene TRBV5-6 combines with J gene TRBJ1-5; tentative D call: TRBD1 (6 bases). The V gene's germline CDR1 is SGHDT and CDR2 YYEEEE. This CDR3 contains 15 residues. V was cut by 4 bases and J by 4 bases, with 15 bases left in between. CDR3 region: CASSRSGTRNQPQHF. In DNA, the CDR3 is TGTGCCAGCAGCCGTTCCGGGACAAGAAATCAGCCCCAGCATTTT. The entire variable domain, with the rest obtained from reference TRBV5-6 and TRBJ1-5, is as follows: DAGVTQSPTHLIKTRGQQVTLRCSPKSGHDTVSWYQQALGQGPQFIFQYYEEEERQRGNFPDRFSGHQFPNYSSELNVNALLLGDSALYLCASSRSGTRNQPQHFGDGTRLSIL.

This clonotype was seen at least ten times. This chain connects TRBV4-2 to TRBJ1-5, with 7 bases that match TRBD1. The germline V gene encodes CDR1 LGHNA and CDR2 YNFKEQ. J gave up 2 bases and V 3 bases, and 10 bases lay outside the gene matches. The CDR3 runs 17 residues. CDR3 region: CASSHDSDRVGNQPQHF. CDR3 coding DNA: TGTGCCAGCAGCCATGACTCCGACAGGGTGGGCAATCAGCCCCAGCATTTT.

This clonotype was seen repeatedly, ten times or more. V gene TRBV20-1 combines with J gene TRBJ2-5, with D possibly being TRBD1 (5 bases). The germline V and J ends were trimmed by 1 base and 2 bases, with 8 bases remaining between them. Germline V gene lookup returns CDR1 DFQATT and CDR2 SNEGSKA (reference sequence). The CDR3 runs to 13 residues. The CDR3 is CSARGGGQETQYF. DNA of the CDR3: TGCAGTGCTAGAGGGGGCGGACAAGAGACCCAGTACTTC.

In this sample, this clonotype turned up many times. The chain has TRBV9 and TRBJ2-1; 8 bases are shared with TRBD2. Trimming removed 0 bases from V and 9 bases from J; junction bases left unmatched: 8. The CDR3 runs 15 residues. In germline, CDR1 is SGDLS, CDR2 YYNGEE. This chain's CDR3 is CASSVDGGAWSEQFF. CDR3 nucleotides: TGTGCCAGCAGCGTAGACGGGGGGGCCTGGAGTGAGCAGTTCTTC.

The chain joins TRBV24-1 to TRBJ1-2; 9 bases align to TRBD1. CDR3 length: 14 amino acids. V dropped 3 bases and J dropped 8; count of bases not matched to a gene: 6. The germline CDR1 and CDR2 sequences are KGHDR and SFDVKD. As DNA, the CDR3 is TGTGCCACCAGTGATATGGGACAGGGCTCCGGCTACACCTTC. Its translation: CATSDMGQGSGYTF.

This clonotype was seen many times. The chain is built from TRBV4-1 and TRBJ2-3, with D hard to call. There are 15 residues in the CDR3. Germline V gene data show CDR1 as MGHRA and CDR2 as YSYEKL. Trimming cost V 0 bases and J 1 base, with 8 bases left between them. Here the CDR3 reads CASSQDTVRTDTQYF. CDR3 DNA sequence: TGCGCCAGCAGCCAAGACACAGTCCGCACAGATACGCAGTATTTT.

This clonotype came up many times. J is TRBJ2-3 and V is TRBV7-2, with 10 bases aligning to TRBD2. Germline CDR1 SGHTA, CDR2 FQGNSA. The junction had 11 bases not matched to a gene; V was cut back by 3 bases and J by 5 bases. The CDR3 loop spans 17 amino acids. The CDR3 DNA reads as TGTGCCAGCAGCTTGGTAGCGGGGGGCCGTGAGGTAGATACGCAGTATTTT. It encodes CASSLVAGGREVDTQYF.

This clonotype was counted many times. The CDR3 is CASSLASTEAFF. The CDR3 nucleotides read TGTGCCAGCAGTTTAGCGAGCACTGAAGCTTTCTTT. The chain recombines TRBV12-3 or TRBV12-4 with TRBJ1-1, with no clear D. Trimming took 0 bases from V and 4 from J, leaving 3 bases between them. This CDR3 has 12 amino acids.

This clonotype was seen repeatedly, ten times or more. The chain's CDR3 is CASSQGGGYNEQFF. CDR3 DNA: TGTGCCAGCAGCCAAGGGGGGGGCTACAATGAGCAGTTCTTC. The chain is built from TRBV4-2 and TRBJ2-1; 7 nucleotides match TRBD2. This CDR3 is 14 amino acids long. Trimming removed 1 base from V and 3 bases from J; junction bases left unmatched: 0. CDR1 and CDR2 (germline): LGHNA, YNFKEQ.

The table lists this clonotype with many counts. This chain uses TRBV11-1 with TRBJ2-3; TRBD1 might be the D (5 bases). V was cut by 0 bases and J by 4 bases, with 14 bases left in between. The CDR3 is made up of 16 amino acids. CDR1 SGHAT and CDR2 FQDESV come from the germline V gene (reference sequence). Here the CDR3 reads CASSLAHLGAPDTQYF. CDR3 nucleotide sequence: TGTGCCAGCAGCTTAGCGCATTTAGGGGCGCCAGATACGCAGTATTTT.

Ten or more counts support this clonotype. This CDR3 is CASRLSDTQYF. CDR3 in DNA: TGCGCCAGCAGGCTTAGCGATACGCAGTATTTT. The chain combines TRBV5-1 with TRBJ2-3; no reliable D call. Trimming removed 5 bases from V and 6 bases from J, with 7 bases in between. The CDR3 length is 11 residues. Germline values: CDR1 SGHRS, CDR2 YFSETQ.

The CDR3 is CASSQIFEDRERGNQPQHF. The CDR3 DNA reads TGTGCCAGCAGCCAAATATTCGAGGACAGGGAACGTGGCAATCAGCCCCAGCATTTT. The V gene is TRBV4-2, the J gene TRBJ1-5; 8 bases fit TRBD1. In germline, CDR1 is LGHNA, CDR2 YNFKEQ. The CDR3 runs to 19 residues. V was pared by 2 bases and J by 2 bases, with 14 bases of the junction left unmatched.

The table lists this clonotype with many counts. The chain is built from TRBV4-3 and TRBJ2-3; D is unresolved. This CDR3 is 15 amino acids long. Between the trimmed V and J ends, which lost 0 bases and 3 bases, there was a span of 10 bases. CDR1 and CDR2 from the germline V gene are LGHNA and YSLEER. CDR3 DNA sequence: TGCGCCAGCAGCCAAGAAATGGGTGGGACAGATACGCAGTATTTT. It translates to CASSQEMGGTDTQYF.

This clonotype was observed at least ten times. The V and J genes are TRBV4-3 and TRBJ1-5; D gene uncertain. Trimming removed 0 bases at V and 7 bases at J, with 7 bases between. CDR1 LGHNA and CDR2 YSLEER come from the germline V gene. The CDR3 is 13 amino acids. CDR3 nucleotides: TGCGCCAGCAGCCAAGATCCCGTACAGCCCCAGCATTTT. Its protein is CASSQDPVQPQHF.

This clonotype was recorded a few times. V and J are TRBV5-4 and TRBJ2-3, with 8 bases matching TRBD2. The CDR3 is 16 residues long. Germline V gene sequence: CDR1 SGHNT, CDR2 YYREEE (reference sequence). V lost 1 base to trimming and J lost 2 bases; unmatched junction nucleotides: 6. CDR3 amino acids: CASSLKSSGVTDTQYF. CDR3 nucleotide sequence: TGTGCCAGCAGCTTGAAGAGTAGCGGGGTCACAGATACGCAGTATTTT.

This clonotype showed up many times. The chain is built from TRBV5-6 and TRBJ2-7; 9 bases match TRBD1. Germline loops: CDR1 SGHDT, CDR2 YYEEEE. CDR3 length equals 17 residues. The V gene end was trimmed by 0 bases and the J gene end by 4 bases; junction bases not matched to a gene: 11. The CDR3 coding sequence is TGTGCCAGCAGCTTGGCCTTCTCTGGGACAGGGCTGTACGAGCAGTACTTC. This gives the protein CASSLAFSGTGLYEQYF.

The chain couples TRBV27 to TRBJ2-7; TRBD2 matches 8 bases. The CDR3 runs 16 residues. The junction had 10 bases not matched to a gene; V was cut back by 5 bases and J by 1 base. From germline, CDR1 is MNHEY and CDR2 SMNVEV (reference sequence). CDR3 coding DNA: TGTGCCAGCAGTCCGTTCGGGGGGGCCTCGTCCTACGAGCAGTACGTC. Protein sequence: CASSPFGGASSYEQYV.

This clonotype appeared many times. The chain employs TRBV7-3 and TRBJ1-6; D may be TRBD1 (6 bases). Looked up from germline, CDR1 is SGHTA and CDR2 is FQGTGA. This CDR3 has 14 residues. Trimming took 4 bases from V and 6 from J, leaving 10 bases between them. The CDR3 sequence: CASSSGQSNSPLHF. The CDR3 DNA sequence: TGTGCCAGCAGCTCCGGACAGAGTAATTCACCCCTCCACTTT.